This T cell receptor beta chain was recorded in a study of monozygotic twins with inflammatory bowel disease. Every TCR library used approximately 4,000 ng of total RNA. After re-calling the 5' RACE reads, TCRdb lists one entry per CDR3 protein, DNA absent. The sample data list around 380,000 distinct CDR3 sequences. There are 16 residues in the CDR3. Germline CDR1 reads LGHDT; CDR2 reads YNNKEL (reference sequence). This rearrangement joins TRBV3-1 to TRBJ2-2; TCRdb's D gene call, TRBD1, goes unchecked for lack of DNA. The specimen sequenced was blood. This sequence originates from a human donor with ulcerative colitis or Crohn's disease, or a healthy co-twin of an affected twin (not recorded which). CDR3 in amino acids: CASSPWERKGTGELFF.